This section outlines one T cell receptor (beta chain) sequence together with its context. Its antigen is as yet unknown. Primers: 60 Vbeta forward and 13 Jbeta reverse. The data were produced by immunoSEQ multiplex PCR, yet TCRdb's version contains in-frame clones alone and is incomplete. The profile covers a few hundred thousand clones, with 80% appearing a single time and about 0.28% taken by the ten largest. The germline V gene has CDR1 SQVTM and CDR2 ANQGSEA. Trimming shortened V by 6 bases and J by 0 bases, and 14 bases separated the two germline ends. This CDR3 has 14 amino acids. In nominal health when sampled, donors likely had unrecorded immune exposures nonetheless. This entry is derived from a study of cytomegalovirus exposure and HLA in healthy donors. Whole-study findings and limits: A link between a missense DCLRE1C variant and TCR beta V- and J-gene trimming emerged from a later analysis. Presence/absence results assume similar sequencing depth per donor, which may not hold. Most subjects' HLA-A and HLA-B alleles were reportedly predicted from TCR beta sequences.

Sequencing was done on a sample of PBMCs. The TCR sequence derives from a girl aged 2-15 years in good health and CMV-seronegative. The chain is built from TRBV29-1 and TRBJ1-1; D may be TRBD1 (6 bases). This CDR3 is CSVKLQGVNTEAFF. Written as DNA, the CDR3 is TGCAGCGTCAAATTACAGGGTGTGAACACTGAAGCTTTCTTT.